The 17 T cell receptor beta chains below were found in one sample sequenced in a study of T cells after yellow fever vaccination. TCRdb called the 5' RACE reads again in MiXCR, with one record for every CDR3 protein. Counted here are approximately 260,000 distinct CDR3 sequences, approximately 12% occurring once; the ten biggest clones make up 0.4% to 0.55%. The sample was CD4+ T cells sorted from PBMCs, taken 45 days after the yellow fever booster vaccination. Every receptor here comes from a man aged 25-45 years who received the YFV17D yellow fever vaccine.

The chain recombines TRBV5-1 with TRBJ2-7, with D hard to call. V dropped 2 bases and J dropped 7 bases, with 16 bases sitting between them. Germline assignment: CDR1 SGHRS and CDR2 YFSETQ. There are 14 residues in the CDR3. The DNA of the CDR3 is TGCGCCAGCAGCTTACAGCAACAACTTCAGGAGCAGTACTTC. Translated, it gives CASSLQQQLQEQYF. Full variable domain (outside the CDR3, taken from reference TRBV5-1 and TRBJ2-7): KAGVTQTPRYLIKTRGQQVTLSCSPISGHRSVSWYQQTPGQGLQFLFEYFSETQRNKGNFPGRFSGRQFSNSRSEMNVSTLELGDSALYLCASSLQQQLQEQYFGPGTRLTVT.

The chain couples TRBV30 to TRBJ1-1; tentative D call: TRBD1 (5 bases). CDR3 length equals 11 residues. Trimming removed 3 bases from V and 7 bases from J, with 9 bases in between. Germline values: CDR1 GTSNPN, CDR2 SVGIG (reference sequence). CDR3: CAWRGAGEAFF. DNA of the CDR3: TGTGCCTGGAGAGGGGCCGGTGAAGCTTTCTTT.

Only a few counts were recorded for this clonotype. V is TRBV20-1 and J is TRBJ2-1; 12 positions match TRBD2. This CDR3 contains 14 residues. V was clipped by 4 bases and J by 7 bases; unmatched bases: 5. Per germline, CDR1 DFQATT and CDR2 SNEGSKA (reference sequence). CDR3 nucleotides: TGCAGTGCTACTAGCGGGAGGGCCAAAAATGAGCAGTTCTTC. Protein: CSATSGRAKNEQFF.

This rearrangement joins TRBV20-1 to TRBJ2-1; 13 positions agree with TRBD2. Germline V lookup: CDR1 DFQATT, CDR2 SNEGSKA (reference sequence). The junction had 10 bases not matched to a gene; V was cut back by 5 bases and J by 9 bases. This CDR3 comprises 15 residues. CDR3 sequence reads: CSAAGGTSGKGEQFF. The CDR3 nucleotides read TGCAGTGCTGCCGGGGGGACTAGCGGGAAGGGTGAGCAGTTCTTC.

V usage is TRBV12-3 or TRBV12-4 and J usage is TRBJ1-5; D is undetermined. V lost 0 bases, J lost 3 bases, and 6 bases lay in between. The CDR3 loop spans 14 amino acids. The CDR3 protein is CASSLANPNQPQHF. CDR3 sequence (DNA): TGTGCCAGCAGTTTAGCGAACCCCAATCAGCCCCAGCATTTT.

This clonotype showed up just a few times. The CDR3 sequence is CASSTGTMGGEQYF. The CDR3 bases are TGTGCCAGCAGCACCGGGACCATGGGGGGCGAGCAGTACTTC. The V gene is TRBV11-1, the J gene TRBJ2-7; possible D gene TRBD2, 6 bases. Germline CDR1 reads SGHAT; CDR2 reads FQDESV (reference sequence). V was clipped by 5 bases and J by 6 bases, with 17 bases between them. The CDR3 contains 14 residues. The variable domain in full, completed from reference TRBV11-1 and TRBJ2-7, reads EAEVAQSPRYKITEKSQAVAFWCDPISGHATLYWYRQILGQGPELLVQFQDESVVDDSQLPKDRFSAERLKGVDSTLKIQPAELGDSAMYLCASSTGTMGGEQYFGPGTRLTVT.

This clonotype has at least ten counts. J is TRBJ1-4 and V is TRBV29-1; TRBD1 matches at 10 bases. CDR1 is SQVTM, CDR2 ANQGSEA, per germline. This CDR3 has 15 residues. J lost 8 bases, V lost 0 bases, and 6 bases had no gene match. The CDR3 DNA is TGCAGCGTTGAAGACCAGGGGACAGGGGACGAAAAACTGTTTTTT. This sequence encodes CSVEDQGTGDEKLFF. The variable domain in full, completed from reference TRBV29-1 and TRBJ1-4, reads SAVISQKPSRDICQRGTSLTIQCQVDSQVTMMFWYRQQPGQSLTLIATANQGSEATYESGFVIDKFPISRPNLTFSTLTVSNMSPEDSSIYLCSVEDQGTGDEKLFFGSGTQLSVL.

This sequence joins TRBV20-1 and TRBJ2-2; D is unresolved. CDR1 DFQATT and CDR2 SNEGSKA come from the germline V gene (reference sequence). V was pared by 6 bases and J by 8 bases, with 10 bases between. The CDR3 is 11 residues long. The CDR3 region is CSARSFGELFF. For the CDR3, the DNA is TGCAGTGCGAGGAGCTTTGGGGAGCTGTTTTTT.

The chain links TRBV18 to TRBJ2-1; the match to TRBD2 covers 8 bases. This CDR3 comprises 20 residues. V shed 3 bases and J 5 bases; nucleotides not matched to a gene: 21. Germline V lookup: CDR1 KGHSH, CDR2 LQKENI. Here the CDR3 DNA reads TGTGCCAGCTCACCGCTCGGTCTAGCGGGCAGTGGGGCCTGGGACAATGAGCAGTTCTTC. Protein sequence: CASSPLGLAGSGAWDNEQFF.

Many counts were recorded for this clonotype. J is TRBJ2-2 and V is TRBV12-3 or TRBV12-4; tentatively, D is TRBD2 (6 bases). Trimming removed 6 bases at V and 4 bases at J, with 9 bases between. The CDR3 runs to 13 residues. The CDR3 coding sequence is TGTGCCAGCAGCCGCGGGACCACCGGGGAGCTGTTTTTT. This translates into CASSRGTTGELFF.

This clonotype was detected a few times. The chain combines TRBV6-2 or TRBV6-3 with TRBJ2-3; no clear D gene. V lost 0 bases and J 6 bases, leaving 4 bases between the germline ends. This CDR3 is 12 amino acids long. Germline CDR1 reads MNHEY; CDR2 reads SVGEGT. CDR3 coding DNA: TGTGCCAGCAGTTACTCGAGGGATACGCAGTATTTT. Its translation is CASSYSRDTQYF.

On this clonotype: The germline gene is not matched at one end of the junction; a read error may be the cause. In DNA, the CDR3 is TGTGCCAGCAGATTAGGATTGGGAGATACGCAGTATTTT. Translating it yields CASRLGLGDTQYF. The rearrangement joins TRBV7-2 to TRBJ2-3; the D is unclear. Germline lookup yields CDR1 SGHTA and CDR2 FQGNSA. This CDR3 has 13 amino acids.

The chain couples TRBV5-1 to TRBJ2-4; 10 nucleotides align to TRBD2. Looked up from germline, CDR1 is SGHRS and CDR2 is YFSETQ. CDR3 length: 17 amino acids. V gave up 2 bases and J gave up 8 bases; unmatched junction bases: 13. The CDR3 loop reads CASSLIGASGSGDIQYF. The DNA for the CDR3 is TGCGCCAGCAGCTTAATCGGGGCTAGCGGGAGTGGGGACATTCAGTACTTC.

The rearrangement joins TRBV24-1 to TRBJ2-1; D might be TRBD1 (6 bases). V lost 9 bases, J lost 7 bases, and 15 bases lay in between. Germline V gene lookup returns CDR1 KGHDR and CDR2 SFDVKD. This CDR3 spans 13 amino acids. As DNA, the CDR3 is TGTGCCACCCGGAGAGGGACAACTAATGAGCAGTTCTTC. Translating it yields CATRRGTTNEQFF.

The chain recombines TRBV6-1 with TRBJ2-3; 13 nucleotides line up with TRBD2. With V trimmed by 5 bases and J by 4 bases, 6 bases remained unmatched. The CDR3 is made up of 16 amino acids. Germline V gene lookup returns CDR1 MNHNS and CDR2 SASEGT. CDR3 coding DNA: TGTGCCAGCAGTCCGCGGACTAGCGGGAGTGCAGATACGCAGTATTTT. Translated: CASSPRTSGSADTQYF.

The chain joins TRBV29-1 to TRBJ1-6; D not certain. The germline V gene encodes CDR1 SQVTM and CDR2 ANQGSEA. This CDR3 is 13 amino acids long. Trimming stripped 2 bases from V and 10 bases from J, with 12 bases between. CDR3 region: CSVESGVGSPLHF. DNA for the CDR3: TGCAGCGTTGAATCCGGGGTTGGATCACCCCTCCACTTT.

This clonotype was picked up a small number of times. This chain connects TRBV18 to TRBJ2-1; possibly TRBD2 for D (6 bases). CDR1 is KGHSH, CDR2 LQKENI, per germline. This CDR3 region has 19 residues. Trimming cost V 6 bases and J 8 bases, with 32 bases left between them. Here the CDR3 DNA reads TGTGCCAGCTCCCGAACCACTTTGGTCGGGCGGCTGTGGGGGGATGAGCAGTTCTTC. Translated: CASSRTTLVGRLWGDEQFF. Drawing the rest from reference TRBV18 and TRBJ2-1, the complete variable domain is NAGVMQNPRHLVRRRGQEARLRCSPMKGHSHVYWYRQLPEEGLKFMVYLQKENIIDESGMPKERFSAEFPKEGPSILRIQQVVRGDSAAYFCASSRTTLVGRLWGDEQFFGPGTRLTVL.